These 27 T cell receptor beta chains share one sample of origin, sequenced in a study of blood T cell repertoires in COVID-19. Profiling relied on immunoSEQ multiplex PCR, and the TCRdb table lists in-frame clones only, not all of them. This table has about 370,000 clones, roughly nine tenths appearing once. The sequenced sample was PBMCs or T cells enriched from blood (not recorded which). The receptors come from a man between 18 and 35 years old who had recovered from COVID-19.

CDR3 nucleotide sequence: TGTGCCTGGAGTGCCGCAACTCTAGGCGGAGACACCGGGGAGCTGTTTTTT. Encoded protein: CAWSAATLGGDTGELFF. The chain joins TRBV30 to TRBJ2-2, with unresolved D. This CDR3 has 17 residues. V was clipped by 1 base and J by 3 bases, with 18 bases between them. The germline CDR1 and CDR2 sequences are GTSNPN and SVGIG (reference sequence).

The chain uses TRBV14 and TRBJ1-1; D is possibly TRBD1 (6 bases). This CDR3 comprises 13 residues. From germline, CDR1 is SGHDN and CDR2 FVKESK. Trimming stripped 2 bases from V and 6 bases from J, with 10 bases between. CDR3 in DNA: TGTGCCAGCAGCCAATCCGGACAGCCTGAAGCTTTCTTT. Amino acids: CASSQSGQPEAFF.

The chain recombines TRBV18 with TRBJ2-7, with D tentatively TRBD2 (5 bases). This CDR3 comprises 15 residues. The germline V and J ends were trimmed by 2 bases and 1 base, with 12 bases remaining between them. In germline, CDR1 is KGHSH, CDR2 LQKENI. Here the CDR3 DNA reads TGTGCCAGCTCACCAGACACTAGGGCTTCCTACGAGCAGTACTTC. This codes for CASSPDTRASYEQYF. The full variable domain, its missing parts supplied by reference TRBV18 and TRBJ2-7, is NAGVMQNPRHLVRRRGQEARLRCSPMKGHSHVYWYRQLPEEGLKFMVYLQKENIIDESGMPKERFSAEFPKEGPSILRIQQVVRGDSAAYFCASSPDTRASYEQYFGPGTRLTVT.

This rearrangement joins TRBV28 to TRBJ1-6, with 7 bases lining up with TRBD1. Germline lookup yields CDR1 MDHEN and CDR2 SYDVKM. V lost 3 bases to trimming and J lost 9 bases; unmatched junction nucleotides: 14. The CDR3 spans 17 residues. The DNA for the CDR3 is TGTGCCAGCAGTTTTACAGCGATGAGGGGGCTGGGTTCACCCCTCCACTTT. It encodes CASSFTAMRGLGSPLHF.

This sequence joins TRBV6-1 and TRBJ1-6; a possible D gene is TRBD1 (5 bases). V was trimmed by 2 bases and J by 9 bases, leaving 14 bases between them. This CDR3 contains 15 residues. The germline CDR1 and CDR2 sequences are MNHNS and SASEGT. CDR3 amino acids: CASSEKWQGTSPLHF. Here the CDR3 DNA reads TGTGCCAGCAGTGAAAAGTGGCAGGGTACTTCACCCCTCCACTTT.

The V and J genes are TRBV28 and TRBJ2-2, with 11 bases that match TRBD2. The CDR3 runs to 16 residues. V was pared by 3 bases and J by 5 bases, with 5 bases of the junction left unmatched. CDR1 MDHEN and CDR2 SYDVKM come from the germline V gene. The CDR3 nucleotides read TGTGCCAGCAGTTTTAGCGGGAGGGCCGGAACCGGGGAGCTGTTTTTT. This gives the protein CASSFSGRAGTGELFF.

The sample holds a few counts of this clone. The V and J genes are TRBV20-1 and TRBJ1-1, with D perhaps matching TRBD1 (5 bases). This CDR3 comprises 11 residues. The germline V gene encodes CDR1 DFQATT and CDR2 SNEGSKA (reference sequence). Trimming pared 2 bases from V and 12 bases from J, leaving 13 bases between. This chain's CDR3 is CSARSRGSSFF. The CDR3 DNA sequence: TGCAGTGCTAGAAGTAGGGGCTCCTCTTTCTTT.

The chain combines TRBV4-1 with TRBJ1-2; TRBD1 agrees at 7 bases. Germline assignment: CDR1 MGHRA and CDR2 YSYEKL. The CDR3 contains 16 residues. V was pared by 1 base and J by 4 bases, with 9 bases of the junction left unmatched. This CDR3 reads CASSQAAGDRRYGYTF. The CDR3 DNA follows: TGCGCCAGCAGCCAAGCAGCAGGGGACAGACGCTATGGCTACACCTTC.

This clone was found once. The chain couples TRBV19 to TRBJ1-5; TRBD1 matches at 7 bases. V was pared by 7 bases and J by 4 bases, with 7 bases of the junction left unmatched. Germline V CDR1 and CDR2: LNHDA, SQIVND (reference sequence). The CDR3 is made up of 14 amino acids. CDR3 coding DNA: TGTGCCAGTATCGGCGGGACAGTGAATCAGCCCCAGCATTTT. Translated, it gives CASIGGTVNQPQHF.

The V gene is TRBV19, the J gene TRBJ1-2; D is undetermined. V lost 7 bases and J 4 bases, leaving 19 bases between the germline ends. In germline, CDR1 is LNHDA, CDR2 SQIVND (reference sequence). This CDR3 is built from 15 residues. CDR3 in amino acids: CASTPREGSPYGYTF. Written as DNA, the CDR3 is TGTGCCAGTACCCCTAGGGAGGGTTCACCCTATGGCTACACCTTC.

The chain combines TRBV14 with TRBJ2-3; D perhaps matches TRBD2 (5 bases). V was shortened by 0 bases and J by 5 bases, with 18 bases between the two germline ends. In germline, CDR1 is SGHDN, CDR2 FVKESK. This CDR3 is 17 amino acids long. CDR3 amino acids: CASSQDPPSGGRDTQYF. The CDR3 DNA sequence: TGTGCCAGCAGCCAAGATCCCCCGAGCGGCGGTAGAGATACGCAGTATTTT.

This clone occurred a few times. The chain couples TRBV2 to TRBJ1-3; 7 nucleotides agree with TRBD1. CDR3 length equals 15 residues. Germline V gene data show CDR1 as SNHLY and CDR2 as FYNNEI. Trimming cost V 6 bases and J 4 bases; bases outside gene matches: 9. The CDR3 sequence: CASSPRQGLGNTIYF. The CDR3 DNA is TGTGCCAGCAGCCCCCGACAGGGTTTAGGAAACACCATATATTTT. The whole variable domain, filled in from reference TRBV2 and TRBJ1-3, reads EPEVTQTPSHQVTQMGQEVILRCVPISNHLYFYWYRQILGQKVEFLVSFYNNEISEKSEIFDDQFSVERPDGSNFTLKIRSTKLEDSAMYFCASSPRQGLGNTIYFGEGSWLTVV.

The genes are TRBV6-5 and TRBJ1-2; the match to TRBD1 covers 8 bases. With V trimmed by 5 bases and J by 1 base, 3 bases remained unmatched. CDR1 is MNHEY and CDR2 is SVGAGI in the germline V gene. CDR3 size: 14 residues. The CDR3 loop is CASSPGQGNYGYTF. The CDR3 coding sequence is TGTGCCAGCAGTCCCGGACAGGGTAACTATGGCTACACCTTC.

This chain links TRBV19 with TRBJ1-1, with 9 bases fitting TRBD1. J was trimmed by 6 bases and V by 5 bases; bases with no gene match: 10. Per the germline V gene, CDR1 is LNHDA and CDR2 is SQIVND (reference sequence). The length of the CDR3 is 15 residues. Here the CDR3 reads CASSPQGAGEAEAFF. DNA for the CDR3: TGTGCCAGTAGTCCACAGGGGGCGGGTGAAGCTGAAGCTTTCTTT.

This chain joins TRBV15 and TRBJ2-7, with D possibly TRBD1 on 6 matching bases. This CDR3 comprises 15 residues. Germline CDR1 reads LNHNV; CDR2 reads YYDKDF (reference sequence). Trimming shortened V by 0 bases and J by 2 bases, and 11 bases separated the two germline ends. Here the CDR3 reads CATSREGQNAYEQYF. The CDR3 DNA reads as TGTGCCACCAGCAGAGAGGGACAAAACGCCTACGAGCAGTACTTC.

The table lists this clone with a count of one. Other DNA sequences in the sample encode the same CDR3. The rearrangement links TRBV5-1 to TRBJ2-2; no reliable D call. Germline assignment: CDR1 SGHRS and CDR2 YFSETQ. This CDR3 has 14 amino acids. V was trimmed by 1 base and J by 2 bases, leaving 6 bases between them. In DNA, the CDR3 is TGCGCCAGCAGCTTGCAAGCCAACACCGGGGAGCTGTTTTTT. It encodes CASSLQANTGELFF.

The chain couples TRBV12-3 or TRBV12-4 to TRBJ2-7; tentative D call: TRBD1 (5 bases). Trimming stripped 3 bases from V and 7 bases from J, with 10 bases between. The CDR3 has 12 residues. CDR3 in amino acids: CASSLTATEQYF. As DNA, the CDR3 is TGTGCCAGCAGTTTGACAGCTACTGAGCAGTACTTC.

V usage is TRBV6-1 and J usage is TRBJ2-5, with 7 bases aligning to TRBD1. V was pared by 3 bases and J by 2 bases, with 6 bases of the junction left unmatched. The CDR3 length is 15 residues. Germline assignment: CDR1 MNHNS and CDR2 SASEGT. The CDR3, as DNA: TGTGCCAGCAGTGAGGTGGGACAGATTCAAGAGACCCAGTACTTC. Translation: CASSEVGQIQETQYF.

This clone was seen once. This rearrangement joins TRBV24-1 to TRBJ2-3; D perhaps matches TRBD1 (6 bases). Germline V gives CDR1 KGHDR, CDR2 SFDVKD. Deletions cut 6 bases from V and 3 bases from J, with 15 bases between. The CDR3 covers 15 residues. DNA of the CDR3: TGTGCCACCAGTCGCGGACAGAGTGGGACAGATACGCAGTATTTT. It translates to CATSRGQSGTDTQYF.

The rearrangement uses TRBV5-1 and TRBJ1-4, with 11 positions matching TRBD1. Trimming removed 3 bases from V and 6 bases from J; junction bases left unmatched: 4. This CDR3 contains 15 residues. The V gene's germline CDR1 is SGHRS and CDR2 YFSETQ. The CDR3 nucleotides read TGCGCCAGCAGCTATCGGACAGGGGGCGATGAAAAACTGTTTTTT. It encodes CASSYRTGGDEKLFF.

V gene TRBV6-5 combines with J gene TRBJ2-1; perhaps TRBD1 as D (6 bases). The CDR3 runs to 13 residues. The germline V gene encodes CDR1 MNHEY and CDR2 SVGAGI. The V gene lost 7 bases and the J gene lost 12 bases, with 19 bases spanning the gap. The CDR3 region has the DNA TGTGCCAGCAAGGCGACAGGCTTGGCCGTGCAGTTCTTC. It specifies CASKATGLAVQFF.

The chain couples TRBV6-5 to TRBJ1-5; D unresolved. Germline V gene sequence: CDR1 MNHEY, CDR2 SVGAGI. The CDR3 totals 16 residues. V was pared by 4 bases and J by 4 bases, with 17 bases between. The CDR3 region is CASSSPLGMLNQPQHF. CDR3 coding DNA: TGTGCCAGCAGTTCACCCTTGGGCATGTTAAATCAGCCCCAGCATTTT.

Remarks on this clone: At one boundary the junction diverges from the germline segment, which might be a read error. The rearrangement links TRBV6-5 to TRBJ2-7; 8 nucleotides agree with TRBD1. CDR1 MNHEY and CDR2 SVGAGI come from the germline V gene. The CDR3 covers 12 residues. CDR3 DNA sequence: TGTGCCAGCAGTTTGTCCCGGGACAGGAGTTTCTTC. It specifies CASSLSRDRSFF.

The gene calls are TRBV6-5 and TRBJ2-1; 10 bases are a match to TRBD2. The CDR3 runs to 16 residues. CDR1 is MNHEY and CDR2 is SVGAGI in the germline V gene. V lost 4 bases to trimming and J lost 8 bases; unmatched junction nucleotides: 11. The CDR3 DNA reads TGTGCCAGCAGTTCCGCATCTAGCGGGAGTCCCCATGAGCAGTTCTTC. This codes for CASSSASSGSPHEQFF.

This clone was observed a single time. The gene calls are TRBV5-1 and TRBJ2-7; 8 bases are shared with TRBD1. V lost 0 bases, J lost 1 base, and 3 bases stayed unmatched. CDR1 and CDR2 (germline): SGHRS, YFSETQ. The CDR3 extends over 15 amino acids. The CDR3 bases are TGCGCCAGCAGCTTGGGGACAGGGAGGTCCTACGAGCAGTACTTC. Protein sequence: CASSLGTGRSYEQYF.

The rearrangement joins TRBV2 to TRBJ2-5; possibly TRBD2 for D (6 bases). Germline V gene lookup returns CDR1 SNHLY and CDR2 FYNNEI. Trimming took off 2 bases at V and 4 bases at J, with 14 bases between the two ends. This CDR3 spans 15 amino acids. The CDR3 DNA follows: TGTGCCAGCAGTGAATTTGCCCGGGGAGGAGAGACCCAGTACTTC. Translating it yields CASSEFARGGETQYF.

Here the CDR3 DNA reads TGCGCCAGCAGCTACGGGTTCGGCACTGAAGCTTTCTTT. It encodes CASSYGFGTEAFF. This sequence joins TRBV5-1 and TRBJ1-1; D is undetermined. V was trimmed by 3 bases and J by 4 bases, leaving 10 bases between them. CDR3 size: 13 residues. Germline V CDR1 and CDR2: SGHRS, YFSETQ.